The text below deals with one TCR beta chain. Antigen: not known. The identical CDR3 is also encoded by other nucleotide sequences in the sample. The data originate from a study of T cell responses to AZD1222 COVID-19 vaccine. Study-level points and caveats: Only 6 or 7 individuals given AZD1222 were seropositive at baseline.

The CDR3 length is 13 residues. The germline V gene has CDR1 SGHRS and CDR2 YFSETQ. Trimming removed 0 bases at V and 3 bases at J, with 5 bases between. The protocol was immunoSEQ multiplex PCR, while the TCRdb copy is restricted to in-frame clones and leaves out a portion. The data show 95,000 to 150,000 clones, with just under 90% seen just once and roughly 4.2% held by the top ten. Sequenced material: peripheral blood, taken on day 0 of AZD1222 vaccination. This chain connects TRBV5-1 to TRBJ2-3; D unclear. The sequence derives from an adult in good health. The CDR3 spells CASSLGRTDTQYF. CDR3 sequence (DNA): TGCGCCAGCAGCTTGGGGCGAACAGATACGCAGTATTTT. Variable domain in full (rest from reference TRBV5-1 and TRBJ2-3): KAGVTQTPRYLIKTRGQQVTLSCSPISGHRSVSWYQQTPGQGLQFLFEYFSETQRNKGNFPGRFSGRQFSNSRSEMNVSTLELGDSALYLCASSLGRTDTQYFGPGTRLTVL.